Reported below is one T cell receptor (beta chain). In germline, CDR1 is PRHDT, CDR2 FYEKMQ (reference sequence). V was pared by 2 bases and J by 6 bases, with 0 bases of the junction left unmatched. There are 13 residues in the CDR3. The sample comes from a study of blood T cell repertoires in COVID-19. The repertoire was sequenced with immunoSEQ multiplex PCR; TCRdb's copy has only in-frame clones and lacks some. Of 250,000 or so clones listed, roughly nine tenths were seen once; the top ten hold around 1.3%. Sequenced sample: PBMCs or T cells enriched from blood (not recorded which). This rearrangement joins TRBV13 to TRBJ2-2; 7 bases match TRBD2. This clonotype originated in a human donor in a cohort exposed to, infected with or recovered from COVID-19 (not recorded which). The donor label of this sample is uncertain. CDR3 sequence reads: CASSLRGAGELFF. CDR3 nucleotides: TGTGCCAGCAGCTTACGGGGGGCCGGGGAGCTGTTTTTT.